These 27 T cell receptor beta chains were all obtained from the same sample, sequenced in a study of Ad26.COV2.S vaccination and SARS-CoV-2 variants. Method: immunoSEQ multiplex PCR; TCRdb's copy keeps in-frame clones and lacks some. The data contain roughly 350,000 clones, around 88% of them singletons. Treatment of the sample: some 20 received Ad26.COV2.S at low or high dose, single or two shots; several received placebo; per-sample allocation not given. The study sampled participants on day 63 after the first vaccine or placebo injection. The sample in question was peripheral blood, obtained in a trial of Ad26.COV2.S vaccine versus placebo. The origin of the receptors is a person aged 18-60 years who received the Ad26.COV2.S COVID-19 vaccine or a placebo.

The chain is built from TRBV6-6 and TRBJ1-6; D is possibly TRBD1 (5 bases). V gave up 6 bases and J gave up 9 bases, with 18 bases separating them. The CDR3 spans 15 residues. Germline CDR1 MNHNY, CDR2 SVGAGI (reference sequence). The CDR3 nucleotides read TGTGCCAGCAGACCAAGTGGGGGGTTCCCTTCACCCCTCCACTTT. It is translated as CASRPSGGFPSPLHF.

The gene calls are TRBV27 and TRBJ2-7, with D possibly TRBD1 on 6 matching bases. Looked up from germline, CDR1 is MNHEY and CDR2 is SMNVEV (reference sequence). V was clipped by 2 bases and J by 3 bases, with 8 bases between them. This CDR3 region has 13 residues. The DNA for the CDR3 is TGTGCCAGCAGTTTACACAGGGACTACGAGCAGTACTTC. It encodes CASSLHRDYEQYF.

The chain is built from TRBV20-1 and TRBJ1-5; D possibly corresponds to TRBD1 (5 bases). The CDR3 contains 11 residues. Trimming pared 3 bases from V and 13 bases from J, leaving 13 bases between. Germline CDR1 DFQATT, CDR2 SNEGSKA (reference sequence). CDR3 amino acids: CSARGRASQHF. CDR3 DNA: TGCAGTGCTAGGGGCAGGGCCAGTCAGCATTTT.

V and J are TRBV10-3 and TRBJ2-7; 7 nucleotides align to TRBD1. Per the germline V gene, CDR1 is ENHRY and CDR2 is SYGVKD. V shed 6 bases, J shed 5 bases, and the junction held 10 bases outside the gene matches. The CDR3 is 14 residues long. CDR3 DNA: TGTGCCATCAGGGACTTGAAGGGGGCCGACGAGCAGTACTTC. Residues: CAIRDLKGADEQYF.

The V call is TRBV3-1 (or the pseudogene TRBV3-2), the J call TRBJ1-2; no clear D gene. The CDR3 is made up of 14 amino acids. Germline CDR1 and CDR2: LGHDT and YNNKEL (reference sequence). V lost 0 bases, J lost 7 bases, and 12 bases lay in between. The CDR3 region has the DNA TGTGCCAGCAGCCAAGATCCCACGGTCTCTGGCTACACCTTC. Translated, it gives CASSQDPTVSGYTF.

This clone came up a few times. This sequence joins TRBV28 and TRBJ1-4; D is possibly TRBD1 (5 bases). The V gene's germline CDR1 is MDHEN and CDR2 SYDVKM. The CDR3 totals 16 residues. V lost 3 bases and J lost 3, with 14 bases in between. The CDR3 loop reads CASSLEPGRPNEKLFF. The CDR3 DNA sequence: TGTGCCAGCAGTTTGGAACCGGGACGACCTAATGAAAAACTGTTTTTT.

The chain couples TRBV7-9 to TRBJ2-3, with D unclear. V shed 1 base and J shed 2 bases, with 10 bases lying between them. Germline CDR1 and CDR2: SEHNR and FQNEAQ (reference sequence). The CDR3 has 15 residues. The CDR3 protein is CASSLGWAATDTQYF. The CDR3 coding sequence is TGTGCCAGCAGCTTAGGATGGGCCGCCACAGATACGCAGTATTTT.

The count of this clone is one. The CDR3 sequence is CASSYSGGAGELFF. The CDR3, as DNA: TGTGCCAGCAGTTACTCAGGGGGAGCCGGGGAGCTGTTTTTT. This chain uses TRBV6-2 or TRBV6-3 with TRBJ2-2; D is perhaps TRBD1 (6 bases). This CDR3 is built from 14 residues. Germline loops: CDR1 MNHEY, CDR2 SVGEGT. V shed 0 bases and J shed 6 bases, with 8 bases lying between them.

The J gene is TRBJ1-5, the V gene TRBV18; TRBD1 is a possible D gene (5 bases). This CDR3 comprises 16 residues. In germline, CDR1 is KGHSH, CDR2 LQKENI. Trimming pared 3 bases from V and 7 bases from J, leaving 19 bases between. CDR3 DNA: TGTGCCAGCTCACCGTCGGGGCAGGGTTCCCTCCAGCCCCAGCATTTT. Residues: CASSPSGQGSLQPQHF.

V usage is TRBV5-5 and J usage is TRBJ1-1; D may be TRBD1 (5 bases). V lost 1 base, J lost 2 bases, and 27 bases lay in between. Germline CDR1 reads SGHKS; CDR2 reads YYEKEE (reference sequence). The CDR3 is made up of 20 amino acids. The CDR3 bases are TGTGCCAGCAGCTTGTGGGGCTACTACGGGCCGGATGGTGGAAACACTGAAGCTTTCTTT. Translating it yields CASSLWGYYGPDGGNTEAFF. The full variable domain, in which reference TRBV5-5 and TRBJ1-1 provide the parts outside the CDR3, is DAGVTQSPTHLIKTRGQQVTLRCSPISGHKSVSWYQQVLGQGPQFIFQYYEKEERGRGNFPDRFSARQFPNYSSELNVNALLLGDSALYLCASSLWGYYGPDGGNTEAFFGQGTRLTVV.

Worth noting for this clone: In the same sample, other DNA sequences code for this CDR3. The chain has TRBV7-9 and TRBJ2-3; D is ambiguous. Germline V CDR1 and CDR2: SEHNR, FQNEAQ (reference sequence). CDR3 length: 12 amino acids. V lost 1 base, J lost 4 bases, and 3 bases lay in between. CDR3 bases: TGTGCCAGCAGCTTAGGAGCAGATACGCAGTATTTT. Its protein is CASSLGADTQYF.

The chain has TRBV5-4 and TRBJ1-2; no reliable D call. V gave up 1 base and J gave up 5 bases, with 9 bases separating them. The CDR3 spans 13 residues. Germline CDR1 SGHNT, CDR2 YYREEE (reference sequence). For the CDR3, the DNA is TGTGCCAGCAGCTTGAGTGGCGGGTATGGCTACACCTTC. Translation: CASSLSGGYGYTF.

V gene TRBV29-1 combines with J gene TRBJ2-6; weak D call: TRBD1 (6 bases). Germline V lookup: CDR1 SQVTM, CDR2 ANQGSEA. V lost 5 bases and J lost 0, with 17 bases in between. The CDR3 loop spans 17 amino acids. CDR3 bases: TGCAGCGTTTCCTTTGGGACAACCATCTCTGGGGCCAACGTCCTGACTTTC. Amino acids: CSVSFGTTISGANVLTF.

The chain joins TRBV9 to TRBJ1-4; no clear D. Trimming took 0 bases from V and 8 from J, leaving 17 bases between them. The CDR3 is made up of 16 amino acids. Germline-derived CDR1 and CDR2 are SGDLS and YYNGEE. The CDR3 protein is CASSVDRGSSREKLFF. The CDR3 DNA sequence: TGTGCCAGCAGCGTAGATCGGGGTAGTAGTCGCGAAAAACTGTTTTTT.

This clone was picked up a small number of times. This chain joins TRBV11-2 and TRBJ1-2, with a tentative D call TRBD1 (5 bases). The CDR3 loop spans 14 amino acids. CDR1 SGHAT and CDR2 FQNNGV come from the germline V gene. V gave up 4 bases and J gave up 6 bases, with 15 bases separating them. As DNA, the CDR3 is TGTGCCAGCAGCTGGGCCGGGACGGCTGATGGCTACACCTTC. Its translation is CASSWAGTADGYTF.

The rearrangement uses TRBV11-2 and TRBJ2-7; TRBD1 aligns across 7 bases. Germline V gives CDR1 SGHAT, CDR2 FQNNGV. Trimming cost V 2 bases and J 5 bases; bases outside gene matches: 9. The CDR3 is made up of 15 amino acids. CDR3 bases: TGTGCCAGCAGCTTATGGCAGGGTACAGGGGACGAGCAGTACTTC. It yields the protein CASSLWQGTGDEQYF.

V and J are TRBV7-3 and TRBJ2-1; D ambiguous. V lost 1 base to trimming and J lost 0 bases, with 10 bases between them. This CDR3 comprises 16 residues. Germline CDR1 and CDR2: SGHTA and FQGTGA. CDR3 bases: TGTGCCAGCAGCTTAATGGGGTGGAGCTCCTACAATGAGCAGTTCTTC. Translating gives CASSLMGWSSYNEQFF.

The rearrangement joins TRBV7-8 to TRBJ1-2, with D maybe TRBD1 (6 bases). V was shortened by 3 bases and J by 6 bases, with 20 bases between the two germline ends. Germline values: CDR1 SGHVS, CDR2 FQNEAQ. There are 16 residues in the CDR3. The CDR3 region has the DNA TGTGCCAGCAGCTTCCCGGTCGGGGGGGCCCGAGATGGCTACACCTTC. Its translation is CASSFPVGGARDGYTF.

The chain couples TRBV20-1 to TRBJ1-1, with D uncertain. CDR3 length equals 11 residues. From germline, CDR1 is DFQATT and CDR2 SNEGSKA (reference sequence). V was trimmed by 0 bases and J by 7 bases, leaving 6 bases between them. The CDR3 nucleotides read TGCAGTGCTAGAGAGTCAAATGAAGCTTTCTTT. Translation: CSARESNEAFF.

This chain links TRBV5-1 with TRBJ2-5; TRBD2 matches at 12 bases. Germline trimming cut 5 bases from V and 4 bases from J; bases unmatched to any gene: 9. The CDR3 spans 16 residues. Germline V gives CDR1 SGHRS, CDR2 YFSETQ. The CDR3 DNA reads as TGCGCCAGCAGGCCGACCCTAGCGGGGGGGCTAGAGACCCAGTACTTC. As protein: CASRPTLAGGLETQYF.

This clone was detected a few times. The J gene is TRBJ1-5, the V gene TRBV4-2; possibly TRBD1 for D (5 bases). This CDR3 has 17 amino acids. The germline V gene encodes CDR1 LGHNA and CDR2 YNFKEQ. Trimming pared 3 bases from V and 4 bases from J, leaving 19 bases between. The CDR3 loop reads CASSQIIPGTSNQPQHF. CDR3 nucleotides: TGTGCCAGCAGCCAGATAATTCCCGGGACGTCAAATCAGCCCCAGCATTTT.

The rearrangement joins TRBV4-3 to TRBJ1-2, with 7 positions matching TRBD1. This CDR3 is 14 amino acids long. J gave up 6 bases and V 3 bases, and 7 bases lay outside the gene matches. From germline, CDR1 is LGHNA and CDR2 YSLEER. The CDR3 nucleotides are TGCGCCAGCAGCCACCCGACAGGGAGGGATGGCTACACCTTC. This gives the protein CASSHPTGRDGYTF.

V and J are TRBV4-1 and TRBJ1-2; unclear D gene. Germline-derived CDR1 and CDR2 are MGHRA and YSYEKL. Trimming took 3 bases from V and 6 from J, leaving 11 bases between them. The length of the CDR3 is 13 residues. The CDR3 here is CASSHFRRDGYTF. In DNA form, the CDR3 reads TGCGCCAGCAGCCACTTCAGGAGGGATGGCTACACCTTC.

The rearrangement uses TRBV27 and TRBJ1-2; TRBD1 aligns across 8 bases. This CDR3 is 13 amino acids long. Germline CDR1 and CDR2: MNHEY and SMNVEV (reference sequence). V lost 6 bases to trimming and J lost 8 bases; unmatched junction nucleotides: 8. The CDR3 bases are TGTGCCAGCAGGAGGACAGGGTCGTCGGGCTACACCTTC. Translation gives CASRRTGSSGYTF.

V is TRBV7-3 and J is TRBJ1-1; no definite D call. This CDR3 is built from 14 residues. The germline gives CDR1 SGHTA, CDR2 FQGTGA. Trimming shortened V by 5 bases and J by 4 bases, and 14 bases separated the two germline ends. CDR3 sequence: CASSATQSTTEAFF. The CDR3, as DNA: TGTGCCAGCAGCGCGACACAGTCGACCACTGAAGCTTTCTTT.

The chain uses TRBV19 and TRBJ2-3; D gene unclear. From germline, CDR1 is LNHDA and CDR2 SQIVND (reference sequence). V lost 3 bases and J 1 base, leaving 11 bases between the germline ends. CDR3 length: 15 residues. DNA of the CDR3: TGTGCCAGTAGTATCCGCAGGCGTGGCACAGATACGCAGTATTTT. It encodes CASSIRRRGTDTQYF.

V gene TRBV11-1 combines with J gene TRBJ2-3, with 7 positions matching TRBD2. Germline V gives CDR1 SGHAT, CDR2 FQDESV (reference sequence). V was pared by 7 bases and J by 6 bases, with 1 base of the junction left unmatched. This CDR3 region has 11 residues. This CDR3 reads CASTGGDTQYF. CDR3 nucleotide sequence: TGTGCCAGCACCGGGGGGGATACGCAGTATTTT. Combining the CDR3 with reference TRBV11-1 and TRBJ2-3 gives the whole variable domain EAEVAQSPRYKITEKSQAVAFWCDPISGHATLYWYRQILGQGPELLVQFQDESVVDDSQLPKDRFSAERLKGVDSTLKIQPAELGDSAMYLCASTGGDTQYFGPGTRLTVL.